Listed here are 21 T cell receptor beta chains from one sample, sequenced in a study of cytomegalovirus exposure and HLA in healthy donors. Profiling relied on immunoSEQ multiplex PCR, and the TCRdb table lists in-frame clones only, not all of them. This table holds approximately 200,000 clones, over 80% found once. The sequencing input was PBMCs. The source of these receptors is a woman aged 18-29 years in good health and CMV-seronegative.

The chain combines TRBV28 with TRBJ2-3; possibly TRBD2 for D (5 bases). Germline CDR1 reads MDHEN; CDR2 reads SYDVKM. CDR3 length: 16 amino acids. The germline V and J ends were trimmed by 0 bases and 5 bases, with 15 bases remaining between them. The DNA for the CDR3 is TGTGCCAGCAGTTTATGGGGCCCCTCGGGGAGAGATACGCAGTATTTT. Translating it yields CASSLWGPSGRDTQYF.

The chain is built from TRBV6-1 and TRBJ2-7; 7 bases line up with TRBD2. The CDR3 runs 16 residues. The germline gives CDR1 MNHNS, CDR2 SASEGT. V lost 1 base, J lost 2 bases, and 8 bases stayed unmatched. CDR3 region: CASSEVWSSGTYEQYF. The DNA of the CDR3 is TGTGCCAGCAGTGAAGTTTGGTCTAGCGGTACCTACGAGCAGTACTTC.

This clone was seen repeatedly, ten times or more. The CDR3 sequence is CASSQGRRGYGYTF. The CDR3 region has the DNA TGCGCCAGCAGCCAAGGAAGGAGGGGCTATGGCTACACCTTC. The rearrangement joins TRBV4-1 to TRBJ1-2; perhaps TRBD1 as D (5 bases). Germline V lookup: CDR1 MGHRA, CDR2 YSYEKL. V was pared by 1 base and J by 4 bases, with 10 bases between. There are 14 residues in the CDR3.

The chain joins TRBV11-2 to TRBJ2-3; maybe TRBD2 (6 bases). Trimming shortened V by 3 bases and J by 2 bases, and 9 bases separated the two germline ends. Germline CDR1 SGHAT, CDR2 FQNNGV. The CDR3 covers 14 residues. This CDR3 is CASSLTRATDTQYF. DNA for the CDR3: TGTGCCAGCAGCTTGACTAGAGCCACAGATACGCAGTATTTT.

The CDR3 here is CASSPYTRGMNTEAFF. In DNA, the CDR3 is TGTGCCAGTAGCCCTTATACCAGGGGGATGAACACTGAAGCTTTCTTT. The V and J genes are TRBV19 and TRBJ1-1; 7 nucleotides agree with TRBD1. CDR3 length equals 16 residues. Germline CDR1 reads LNHDA; CDR2 reads SQIVND (reference sequence). The V and J ends lost 6 bases and 0 bases, in that order; junction bases with no gene match: 10.

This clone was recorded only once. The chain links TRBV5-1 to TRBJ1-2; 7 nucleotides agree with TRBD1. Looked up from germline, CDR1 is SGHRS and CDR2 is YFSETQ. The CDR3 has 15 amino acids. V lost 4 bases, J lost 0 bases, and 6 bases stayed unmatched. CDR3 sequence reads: CASSVRDRANYGYTF. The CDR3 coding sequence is TGCGCCAGCAGCGTCCGGGACAGAGCTAACTATGGCTACACCTTC.

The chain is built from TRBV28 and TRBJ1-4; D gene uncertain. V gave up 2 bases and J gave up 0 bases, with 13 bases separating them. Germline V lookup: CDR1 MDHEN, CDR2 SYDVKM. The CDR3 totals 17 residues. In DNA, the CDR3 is TGTGCCAGCAGTTTACGCCCGGGAAGGGCAACTAATGAAAAACTGTTTTTT. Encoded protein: CASSLRPGRATNEKLFF.

CDR3 amino acids: CASSVESGGLGEQYF. The CDR3 region has the DNA TGTGCCAGCAGCGTAGAATCAGGGGGCTTGGGCGAGCAGTACTTC. This chain joins TRBV9 and TRBJ2-7; 8 nucleotides align to TRBD1. V gave up 0 bases and J gave up 6 bases; unmatched junction bases: 8. Germline loops: CDR1 SGDLS, CDR2 YYNGEE. This CDR3 is 15 amino acids long. The variable domain in full, with the rest retrieved from reference TRBV9 and TRBJ2-7, is DSGVTQTPKHLITATGQRVTLRCSPRSGDLSVYWYQQSLDQGLQFLIQYYNGEERAKGNILERFSAQQFPDLHSELNLSSLELGDSALYFCASSVESGGLGEQYFGPGTRLTVT.

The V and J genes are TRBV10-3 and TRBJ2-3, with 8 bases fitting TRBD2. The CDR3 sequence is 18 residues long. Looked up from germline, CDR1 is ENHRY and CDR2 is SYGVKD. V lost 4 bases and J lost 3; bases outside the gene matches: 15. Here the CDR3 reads CAISGYSPGLGGTDTQYF. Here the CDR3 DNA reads TGTGCCATCAGTGGCTACTCACCGGGACTAGGAGGAACAGATACGCAGTATTTT.

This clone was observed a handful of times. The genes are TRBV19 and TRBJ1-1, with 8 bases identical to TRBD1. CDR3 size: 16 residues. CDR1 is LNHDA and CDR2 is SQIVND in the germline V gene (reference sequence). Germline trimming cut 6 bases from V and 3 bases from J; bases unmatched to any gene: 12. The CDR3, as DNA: TGTGCCAGTAGGACTGCTACAGGGGGGGGTGACACTGAAGCTTTCTTT. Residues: CASRTATGGGDTEAFF.

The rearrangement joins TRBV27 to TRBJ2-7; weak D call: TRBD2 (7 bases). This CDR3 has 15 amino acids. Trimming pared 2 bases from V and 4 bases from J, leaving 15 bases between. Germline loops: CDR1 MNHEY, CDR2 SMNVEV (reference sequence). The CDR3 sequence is CASSLGGGLFYEQYF. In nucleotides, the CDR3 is TGTGCCAGCAGTTTAGGGGGGGGGCTCTTTTACGAGCAGTACTTC.

The CDR3 DNA reads TGTGCCACCAGCCCTGGGAGAGGATCTTCGCGTGAAAAACTGTTTTTT. Translation: CATSPGRGSSREKLFF. The chain recombines TRBV15 with TRBJ1-4; D unresolved. The CDR3 is 16 residues long. Germline V gene sequence: CDR1 LNHNV, CDR2 YYDKDF (reference sequence). Trimming cost V 5 bases and J 7 bases, with 20 bases left between them.

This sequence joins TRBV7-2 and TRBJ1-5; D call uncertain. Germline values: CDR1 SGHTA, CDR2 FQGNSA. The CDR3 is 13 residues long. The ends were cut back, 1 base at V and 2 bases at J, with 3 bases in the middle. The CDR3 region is CASSLVGNQPQHF. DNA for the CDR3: TGTGCCAGCAGCTTAGTAGGCAATCAGCCCCAGCATTTT.

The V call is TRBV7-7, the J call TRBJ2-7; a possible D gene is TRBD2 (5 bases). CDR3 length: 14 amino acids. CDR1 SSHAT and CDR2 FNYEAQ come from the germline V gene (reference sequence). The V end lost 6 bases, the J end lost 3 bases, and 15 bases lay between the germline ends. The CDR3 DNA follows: TGTGCCAGCAGTTATGGACTGCCGCTCTACGAGCAGTACTTC. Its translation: CASSYGLPLYEQYF.

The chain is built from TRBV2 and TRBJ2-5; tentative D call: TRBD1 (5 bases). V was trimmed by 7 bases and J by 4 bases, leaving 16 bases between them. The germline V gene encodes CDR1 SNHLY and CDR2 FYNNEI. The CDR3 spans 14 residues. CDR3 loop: CASKESGFRETQYF. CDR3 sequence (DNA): TGTGCCAGCAAGGAATCAGGGTTCCGAGAGACCCAGTACTTC.

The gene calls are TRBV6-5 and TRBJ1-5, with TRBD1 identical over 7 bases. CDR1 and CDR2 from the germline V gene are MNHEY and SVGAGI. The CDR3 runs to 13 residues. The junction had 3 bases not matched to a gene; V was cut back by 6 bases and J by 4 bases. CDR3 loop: CASSQQGNQPQHF. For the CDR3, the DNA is TGTGCCAGCAGCCAACAGGGGAATCAGCCCCAGCATTTT.

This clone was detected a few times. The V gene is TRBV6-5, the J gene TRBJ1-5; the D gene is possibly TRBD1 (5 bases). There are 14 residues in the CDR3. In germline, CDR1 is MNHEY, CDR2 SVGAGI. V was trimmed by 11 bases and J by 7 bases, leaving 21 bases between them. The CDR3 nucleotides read TGTGCCGCGGGGAGCGACGGGGGAGGGCAGCCCCAGCATTTT. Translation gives CAAGSDGGGQPQHF.

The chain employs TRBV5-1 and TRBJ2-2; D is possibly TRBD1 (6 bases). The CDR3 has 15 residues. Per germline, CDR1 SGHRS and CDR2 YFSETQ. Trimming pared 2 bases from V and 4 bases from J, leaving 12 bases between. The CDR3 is CASSLIQGGTGELFF. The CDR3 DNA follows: TGCGCCAGCAGCTTAATACAGGGTGGCACCGGGGAGCTGTTTTTT.

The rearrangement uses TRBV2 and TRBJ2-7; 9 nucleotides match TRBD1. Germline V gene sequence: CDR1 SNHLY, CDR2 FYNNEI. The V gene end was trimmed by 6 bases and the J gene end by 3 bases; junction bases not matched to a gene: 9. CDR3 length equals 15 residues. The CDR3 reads CASSQRTGENYEQYF. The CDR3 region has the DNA TGTGCCAGCAGCCAGAGGACAGGGGAGAACTACGAGCAGTACTTC.

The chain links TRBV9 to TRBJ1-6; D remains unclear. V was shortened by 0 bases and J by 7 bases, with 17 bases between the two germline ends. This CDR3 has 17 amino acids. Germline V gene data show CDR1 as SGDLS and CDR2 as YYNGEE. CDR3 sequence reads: CASSVGSGLRRNSPLHF. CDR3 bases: TGTGCCAGCAGCGTAGGCTCAGGACTCCGCCGAAATTCACCCCTCCACTTT.

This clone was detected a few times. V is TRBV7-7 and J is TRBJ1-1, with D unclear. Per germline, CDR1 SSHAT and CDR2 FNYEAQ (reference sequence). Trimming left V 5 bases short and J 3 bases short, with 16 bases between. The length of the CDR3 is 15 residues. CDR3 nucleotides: TGTGCCAGCAGCCCCCCTCGTGAGGGCGACACTGAAGCTTTCTTT. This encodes CASSPPREGDTEAFF.